The 27 T cell receptor beta chains below all came from one sample that was sequenced in a study of shared clonotypes between healthy human individuals. The table came from immunoSEQ multiplex PCR; TCRdb's copy has only in-frame clones and leaves some out. The sample includes 2.3 million or so clones, 85% to 95% seen only once; the top ten take 0.3% to 0.4%. Sequenced sample: naive CD4+ T cells from PBMCs. Stated subset: CD45RA+ positively selected. The receptors shown here come from a man aged 18 to 29 in good health. Some clones in this sample may be carry-over from other donors' samples.

This clone was detected once. The chain recombines TRBV25-1 with TRBJ2-3; D may match TRBD1 or TRBD2 (6 bases each). The CDR3 spans 16 residues. CDR1 is MGHDK, CDR2 SYGVNS, per germline. V was cut by 3 bases and J by 1 base, with 14 bases left in between. CDR3 DNA sequence: TGTGCCAGCAGTGATCTGGGGGGCGAGGGCACAGATACGCAGTATTTT. Amino acids: CASSDLGGEGTDTQYF.

This chain links TRBV14 with TRBJ2-1; 8 bases are shared with TRBD2. The CDR3 is made up of 16 amino acids. V trimming: 5 bases; J trimming: 2 bases; junction bases outside the gene matches: 8. CDR1 is SGHDN, CDR2 FVKESK, per germline. This chain's CDR3 is CASSYRGLVTYNEQFF. The CDR3 DNA sequence: TGTGCCAGCAGCTATAGGGGACTAGTCACCTACAATGAGCAGTTCTTC.

About this clone itself: Other DNA sequences in the sample encode the same CDR3. CDR3 loop: CASSLVAGAYNEQFF. In nucleotides, the CDR3 is TGTGCCAGCAGCTTAGTAGCGGGAGCTTACAATGAGCAGTTCTTC. The chain combines TRBV11-2 with TRBJ2-1; 9 bases line up with TRBD2. Germline V gene sequence: CDR1 SGHAT, CDR2 FQNNGV. The V and J ends lost 1 base and 4 bases, in that order; junction bases with no gene match: 2. The CDR3 runs 15 residues.

This clone was recorded once. The chain combines TRBV5-1 with TRBJ1-1; TRBD1 aligns across 10 bases. The CDR3 is 14 residues long. Germline V gene sequence: CDR1 SGHRS, CDR2 YFSETQ. The V gene end was trimmed by 4 bases and the J gene end by 5 bases; junction bases not matched to a gene: 5. In DNA form, the CDR3 reads TGCGCCAGCAGCGGCCGGGACAGGGGTACTGAAGCTTTCTTT. Translated, it gives CASSGRDRGTEAFF.

A remark on this clone: Within the sample, other DNA sequences also encode this same CDR3. V and J are TRBV7-2 and TRBJ1-2; a weak D match, TRBD1 (6 bases). Trimming left V 3 bases short and J 2 bases short, with 7 bases between. Germline V gene sequence: CDR1 SGHTA, CDR2 FQGNSA. This CDR3 has 13 residues. The CDR3 DNA reads TGTGCCAGCAGCTTCGGACAGAACTATGGCTACACCTTC. As protein: CASSFGQNYGYTF.

The J gene is TRBJ1-1, the V gene TRBV30, with 8 bases matching TRBD1. The CDR3 spans 13 residues. The germline V gene encodes CDR1 GTSNPN and CDR2 SVGIG (reference sequence). J lost 5 bases, V lost 7 bases, and 9 bases had no gene match. The CDR3 coding sequence is TGTGCCTCGGACAGGGTTCGGGGAACTGAAGCTTTCTTT. It yields the protein CASDRVRGTEAFF.

The chain combines TRBV27 with TRBJ1-1; 12 bases are a match to TRBD1. Germline CDR1 is MNHEY and CDR2 is SMNVEV (reference sequence). The CDR3 extends over 18 amino acids. V was clipped by 4 bases and J by 4 bases; unmatched bases: 13. CDR3 sequence: CASSSGGGTGGGSTEAFF. The DNA for the CDR3 is TGTGCCAGCAGTTCAGGTGGAGGGACAGGGGGCGGAAGCACTGAAGCTTTCTTT.

Remarks on this clone: The same CDR3 is also encoded by other DNA sequences in this sample. The chain joins TRBV28 to TRBJ1-2; TRBD1 is a possible D gene (6 bases). Germline lookup yields CDR1 MDHEN and CDR2 SYDVKM. V lost 2 bases and J lost 0, with 7 bases in between. CDR3 length equals 14 residues. In DNA form, the CDR3 reads TGTGCCAGCAGTTTAACAGGGCCTAACTATGGCTACACCTTC. It is translated as CASSLTGPNYGYTF.

Of note for this clone: Within the sample, other DNA sequences also encode this same CDR3. The chain carries TRBV18 and TRBJ1-3; D unresolved. The CDR3 totals 13 residues. V dropped 3 bases and J dropped 4 bases, with 7 bases sitting between them. Germline assignment: CDR1 KGHSH and CDR2 LQKENI. The CDR3 here is CASSPTPGNTIYF. As DNA, the CDR3 is TGTGCCAGCTCACCGACACCCGGAAACACCATATATTTT.

The rearrangement joins TRBV29-1 to TRBJ1-4, with D maybe TRBD1 (6 bases). Per the germline V gene, CDR1 is SQVTM and CDR2 is ANQGSEA. V lost 7 bases to trimming and J lost 8 bases, with 17 bases between them. CDR3 length equals 13 residues. CDR3 sequence (DNA): TGCAGCGCACTACAGGGTGCCGGCGAAAAACTGTTTTTT. Its protein product is CSALQGAGEKLFF.

Concerning this clone itself: Other DNA variants within this sample encode the same CDR3. The chain has TRBV7-3 and TRBJ1-5; TRBD1 might be the D (5 bases). CDR1 and CDR2 (germline): SGHTA, FQGTGA. V dropped 5 bases and J dropped 4 bases, with 9 bases sitting between them. The CDR3 extends over 13 amino acids. CDR3 nucleotide sequence: TGTGCCAGCAGCCCCGGGGGTAATCAGCCCCAGCATTTT. Protein: CASSPGGNQPQHF.

The V call is TRBV18, the J call TRBJ2-7; D is possibly TRBD2 (6 bases). The length of the CDR3 is 13 residues. The V and J ends lost 6 bases and 7 bases respectively, with 16 bases between them. Germline CDR1 and CDR2: KGHSH and LQKENI. Here the CDR3 DNA reads TGTGCCAGCTCCGGCGGGACCATGAGGGAGCAGTACTTC. Translating gives CASSGGTMREQYF.

The rearrangement uses TRBV11-2 and TRBJ2-7; 8 nucleotides agree with TRBD1. Germline CDR1 is SGHAT and CDR2 is FQNNGV. With 3 bases clipped from V and 0 bases from J, the junction kept 4 bases outside the gene matches. This CDR3 comprises 15 residues. The CDR3 here is CASSFRDRSSYEQYF. The CDR3 bases are TGTGCCAGCAGCTTCCGGGACAGGAGCTCCTACGAGCAGTACTTC.

This chain connects TRBV5-6 to TRBJ1-2; tentatively, D is TRBD1 (6 bases). Deletions cut 4 bases from V and 4 bases from J, with 14 bases between. The CDR3 contains 14 residues. Germline assignment: CDR1 SGHDT and CDR2 YYEEEE. DNA of the CDR3: TGTGCCAGCAGCCCGCTGAGGACAGTCTATGGCTACACCTTC. Translating it yields CASSPLRTVYGYTF.

This clone was observed a handful of times. The CDR3 reads CASSVLTGELFF. The CDR3 DNA is TGTGCCAGCAGCGTACTCACCGGGGAGCTGTTTTTT. The V gene is TRBV9, the J gene TRBJ2-2, with D uncertain. The ends were cut back, 1 base at V and 4 bases at J, with 2 bases in the middle. The CDR3 spans 12 residues. Germline V gene sequence: CDR1 SGDLS, CDR2 YYNGEE.

The chain combines TRBV6-1 with TRBJ1-2; D is unclear. Germline CDR1 reads MNHNS; CDR2 reads SASEGT. V lost 5 bases and J 1 base, leaving 8 bases between the germline ends. The CDR3 loop spans 13 amino acids. CDR3 DNA: TGTGCCAGCAGTACAGATCTTAACTATGGCTACACCTTC. Translation: CASSTDLNYGYTF.

This chain connects TRBV28 to TRBJ2-1; 7 nucleotides agree with TRBD1. Germline CDR1 reads MDHEN; CDR2 reads SYDVKM. Trimming removed 3 bases from V and 4 bases from J; junction bases left unmatched: 3. The CDR3 runs to 14 residues. CDR3: CASSFDREYNEQFF. For the CDR3, the DNA is TGTGCCAGCAGTTTCGACAGGGAGTACAATGAGCAGTTCTTC.

The V gene is TRBV5-1, the J gene TRBJ2-1, with TRBD2 matching over 15 bases. This CDR3 has 17 amino acids. Germline CDR1 SGHRS, CDR2 YFSETQ. The J segment lost 8 bases and the V segment lost 4 bases, leaving 10 bases of the junction unmatched. As DNA, the CDR3 is TGCGCCAGCAGCCCTGGACTAGCGGGAGGGGTTTCGGATGAGCAGTTCTTC. This codes for CASSPGLAGGVSDEQFF.

The rearrangement joins TRBV15 to TRBJ2-1; D is undetermined. The germline V gene encodes CDR1 LNHNV and CDR2 YYDKDF (reference sequence). The CDR3 contains 16 residues. V was trimmed by 4 bases and J by 1 base, leaving 14 bases between them. CDR3 in DNA: TGTGCCACCAGCAAAAACAGAGGACCATCCTACAATGAGCAGTTCTTC. Protein: CATSKNRGPSYNEQFF. The full variable domain, with the rest looked up from reference TRBV15 and TRBJ2-1, is DAMVIQNPRYQVTQFGKPVTLSCSQTLNHNVMYWYQQKSSQAPKLLFHYYDKDFNNEADTPDNFQSRRPNTSFCFLDIRSPGLGDTAMYLCATSKNRGPSYNEQFFGPGTRLTVL.

The table lists this clone with a count of one. V and J are TRBV14 and TRBJ1-1, with D possibly being TRBD1 (5 bases). The V end was cut by 7 bases, the J end by 0 bases, with 12 bases between. Germline V gene data show CDR1 as SGHDN and CDR2 as FVKESK. The CDR3 length is 14 residues. In DNA form, the CDR3 reads TGTGCCAGCACCCGGGGACGGTTGAACACTGAAGCTTTCTTT. It encodes CASTRGRLNTEAFF. The full variable domain, rest sourced from reference TRBV14 and TRBJ1-1, is EAGVTQFPSHSVIEKGQTVTLRCDPISGHDNLYWYRRVMGKEIKFLLHFVKESKQDESGMPNNRFLAERTGGTYSTLKVQPAELEDSGVYFCASTRGRLNTEAFFGQGTRLTVV.

This chain joins TRBV30 and TRBJ2-3; 7 nucleotides match TRBD1. The CDR3 totals 13 residues. Looked up from germline, CDR1 is GTSNPN and CDR2 is SVGIG (reference sequence). V trimming: 0 bases; J trimming: 6 bases; junction bases outside the gene matches: 3. Written as DNA, the CDR3 is TGTGCCTGGAGTGTAGGGGGCGGGGATACGCAGTATTTT. The encoded protein is CAWSVGGGDTQYF.

This sequence joins TRBV11-3 and TRBJ2-5; 13 bases are shared with TRBD2. V lost 5 bases to trimming and J lost 5 bases; unmatched junction nucleotides: 8. The CDR3 totals 16 residues. Germline CDR1 reads SGHNT; CDR2 reads YENEEA. CDR3 DNA: TGTGCCAGCAGCCCAGGGACTAGCGGGGTAGGGGAGACCCAGTACTTC. It is translated as CASSPGTSGVGETQYF.

The chain joins TRBV19 to TRBJ2-4, with 7 bases lining up with TRBD1. Trimming at V came to 5 bases and at J to 2 bases, leaving 6 bases not matched to a gene. Germline V CDR1 and CDR2: LNHDA, SQIVND (reference sequence). This CDR3 is built from 15 residues. CDR3: CASSADRDPKNIQYF. CDR3 sequence (DNA): TGTGCCAGTAGTGCCGACAGGGACCCCAAAAACATTCAGTACTTC.

The chain combines TRBV20-1 with TRBJ2-5, with D unclear. Gene TRBJ2-7 matches the end of the DNA better, so the J call may be wrong. Germline CDR1 is DFQATT and CDR2 is SNEGSKA (reference sequence). The CDR3 has 11 amino acids. CDR3 nucleotides: TGCAGTGCTACGAATCGGATCGAGCAGTACTTC. Amino acids: CSATNRIEQYF.

The V call is TRBV7-8, the J call TRBJ1-3; D call uncertain. The length of the CDR3 is 15 residues. Per germline, CDR1 SGHVS and CDR2 FQNEAQ. Trimming took off 3 bases at V and 4 bases at J, with 13 bases between the two ends. CDR3 amino acids: CASSFYGKVGNTIYF. DNA of the CDR3: TGTGCCAGCAGCTTTTATGGGAAAGTAGGAAACACCATATATTTT.

About this clone itself: The same CDR3 arises from other DNA sequences in this sample as well. The chain combines TRBV30 with TRBJ2-7; maybe TRBD2 (5 bases). The CDR3 runs to 12 residues. Germline CDR1 reads GTSNPN; CDR2 reads SVGIG (reference sequence). V was clipped by 3 bases and J by 4 bases, with 10 bases between them. The CDR3 spells CAWSEGSYEQYF. As DNA, the CDR3 is TGTGCCTGGAGCGAGGGTTCATACGAGCAGTACTTC.

The genes are TRBV4-1 and TRBJ1-4; possible D gene TRBD1, 5 bases. Germline CDR1 MGHRA, CDR2 YSYEKL. CDR3 length: 15 amino acids. V lost 4 bases and J 0 bases, leaving 9 bases between the germline ends. For the CDR3, the DNA is TGCGCCAGCAGCCTTTGGGGGGCAACTAATGAAAAACTGTTTTTT. It is translated as CASSLWGATNEKLFF.